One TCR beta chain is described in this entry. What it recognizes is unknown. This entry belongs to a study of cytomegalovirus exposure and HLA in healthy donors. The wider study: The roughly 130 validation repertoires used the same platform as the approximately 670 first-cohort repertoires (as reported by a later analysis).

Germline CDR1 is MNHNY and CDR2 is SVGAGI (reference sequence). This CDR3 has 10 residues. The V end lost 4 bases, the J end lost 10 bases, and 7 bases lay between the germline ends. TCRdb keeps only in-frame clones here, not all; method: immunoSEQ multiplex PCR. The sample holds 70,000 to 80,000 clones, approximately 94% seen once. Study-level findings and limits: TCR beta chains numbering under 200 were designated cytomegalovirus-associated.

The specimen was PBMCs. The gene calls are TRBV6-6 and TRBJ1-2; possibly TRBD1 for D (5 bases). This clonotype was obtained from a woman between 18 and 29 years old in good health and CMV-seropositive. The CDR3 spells CASSLDIYTF. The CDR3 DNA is TGTGCCAGCAGTTTGGACATCTACACCTTC.